This TCR beta chain was identified in a study of cytomegalovirus exposure and HLA in healthy donors. Study results and caveats: Researchers reported in a later analysis that common viral pathogens appeared linked to several top clusters.

The CDR3 has 18 amino acids. V dropped 1 base and J dropped 1 base, with 17 bases sitting between them. Germline CDR1 PRHDT, CDR2 FYEKMQ (reference sequence). PCR involved 60 Vbeta and 13 Jbeta primers. Only in-frame clones appear in the TCRdb table, and some are missing; sequencing was by immunoSEQ multiplex PCR. The data show about 80,000 clones, under 85% seen once. This clone came up a few times. The antigen is undetermined. This chain connects TRBV13 to TRBJ2-1, with D tentatively TRBD2 (7 bases). The sample was PBMCs. The source of this sequence is a middle-aged woman in good health and CMV-seropositive. CDR3 sequence reads: CASSLEVVGGASYNEQFF. The DNA of the CDR3 is TGTGCCAGCAGCTTAGAAGTGGTGGGGGGGGCTTCCTACAATGAGCAGTTCTTC.